This T cell receptor beta chain was found in a study of shared clonotypes between healthy human individuals (TCRdb year 2020). General notes on the study: The cohort comprised a couple of women and a few men aged 18 to 49 years. Per donor, leukapheresis produced somewhere between about 0.85 and 10 billion PBMCs. For each donor, three plates each were used for CD4 naive and CD4 memory, two plates were used for CD8 naive, and one plate was used for CD8 memory. Libraries were prepared and TCR repertoires were sequenced by different laboratories using diverse techniques, in order to increase sequencing depth and limit assay-specific biases. To estimate repertoire size and how much clonotype sharing occurs between individuals, the study deeply sequenced the blood TCR repertoires of 4 to 6 healthy adults. Study-wide findings and limitations: Because the study included a small number of donors, the genetic and exposure-history diversity represented was limited. Sharing across a few donors was observed for around 5% of naive CD4, over 3% of naive CD8, 2% to 2.5% of memory CD4, and around 0.4% of memory CD8 clonotypes. Compared with non-shared clonotypes, clonotypes shared by all four sorted-subset donors had higher generation probabilities. Pairwise subsampling led to the expectation that sequencing depth would affect the degree of clonotype sharing among donors. Sampling was restricted to blood, and TCR repertoires in tissue are likely to differ from TCR repertoires in blood. Naive subsets generally had larger estimated clonotype richness than memory subsets. Rarefaction of sorted-subset datasets indicated incomplete sequencing despite the large sequencing depth.

Using the deep immunoSEQ assay, multiplex PCR amplified TCR CDR3 regions from genomic DNA. Genomic DNA extracted from each cell subset was distributed evenly over all wells of several immunoSEQ 96-well plates, and each plate served as one replicate. For sorted subsets, roughly 200 ng of genomic DNA, equivalent to some 30,000 T cell genomes, went into each replicate PCR. The purified libraries were quantified using a Qubit 3.0 fluorometer, sized with a Bioanalyzer 2100, and then quantified again using the KAPA Library Quantification kit. Every immunoSEQ 96-well plate was sequenced on a dedicated single-read 150-cycle Illumina NextSeq 550 flow cell. On the authors' methods: Because the immunoSEQ output held only junctional sequences and lacked quality scores, the filtering could not match the filtering applied to full-length reads. To assign V/J genes and CDR3, sequences were annotated using PyIR, a Python wrapper for IgBLAST v1.9, with IMGT germline references. Any read was removed if the V/J assignment was weak (E-value above 1e-6), the CDR3 was missing, or the read contained stop codons, out-of-frame junctions, or ambiguous translated residues. A V3J clonotype was defined by an identical inferred V gene, J gene, and CDR3 amino acid sequence. To compute the percentage overlap between repertoires, the number of shared unique clonotypes was divided by the size of the smaller repertoire. RTK rarefaction, the Chao1 estimator, and Recon v2.1 estimates of unobserved clonotypes were used to assess repertoire richness. Generation probabilities were computed with OLGA for all TCRbeta clonotypes obtained by the gDNA method from four donors. Here the immuneACCESS table is served through TCRdb, limited to in-frame sequences with V and J called. Missing clones are a known gap in these copies; in checked studies unresolved V genes cover under half, and the rest lacks a known reason. That table gives V, J and clone size, and the DNA gave D and trimming. Recorded for this sample are nearly 2 million clones; about 95% of them occurred a single time. The top ten clonotypes cover around 1.2% of the sample.

This clone occurred once. Its antigen specificity is not known. No base quality information exists; no much larger clone differs at one position. Within the sample, other DNA sequences also encode this same CDR3. For the CD8 naive samples, CD45RO-negative cells were positively selected for CCR7, yielding a CD45RA+CCR7+ population from which TemRA cells were excluded. The donors were healthy, HIV-negative adults who had no recently reported acute infections or vaccinations. Every donor was a Caucasian adult living in Nashville, Tennessee, USA. After blood collection by leukapheresis, PBMCs were isolated using Ficoll-Histopaque density gradient centrifugation and then cryopreserved in the vapor phase of liquid nitrogen. Analytical flow cytometry was used to check the purity and quantity of every magnetically sorted T cell population. Each sorted fraction had its genomic DNA isolated and then quantified by UV absorbance on a Nanodrop 2000c.

This sequence was found in a man between 18 and 29 years old in good health. The specimen was naive CD8+ T cells sorted from blood. The cell subset or site label on this specimen signifies: CD45RA+CCR7+.

The CDR3 corresponds to CASSLSPNTEAFF. The DNA sequence is as follows: TGTGCCAGCAGCTTAAGCCCGAACACTGAAGCTTTCTTT. This sequence uses TRBV5-5 and TRBJ1-1, with the D gene not confidently named. V loses 2 bases, J loses 1 base, and the germline ends lie 6 bases apart. For CDR1 and CDR2, the germline V gene (reference sequence) lists SGHKS and YYEKEE. The CDR3 sequence holds 13 residues, the cysteine and phenylalanine included. Just CDR3 DNA is preserved here, 39 bases in frame from base 1.